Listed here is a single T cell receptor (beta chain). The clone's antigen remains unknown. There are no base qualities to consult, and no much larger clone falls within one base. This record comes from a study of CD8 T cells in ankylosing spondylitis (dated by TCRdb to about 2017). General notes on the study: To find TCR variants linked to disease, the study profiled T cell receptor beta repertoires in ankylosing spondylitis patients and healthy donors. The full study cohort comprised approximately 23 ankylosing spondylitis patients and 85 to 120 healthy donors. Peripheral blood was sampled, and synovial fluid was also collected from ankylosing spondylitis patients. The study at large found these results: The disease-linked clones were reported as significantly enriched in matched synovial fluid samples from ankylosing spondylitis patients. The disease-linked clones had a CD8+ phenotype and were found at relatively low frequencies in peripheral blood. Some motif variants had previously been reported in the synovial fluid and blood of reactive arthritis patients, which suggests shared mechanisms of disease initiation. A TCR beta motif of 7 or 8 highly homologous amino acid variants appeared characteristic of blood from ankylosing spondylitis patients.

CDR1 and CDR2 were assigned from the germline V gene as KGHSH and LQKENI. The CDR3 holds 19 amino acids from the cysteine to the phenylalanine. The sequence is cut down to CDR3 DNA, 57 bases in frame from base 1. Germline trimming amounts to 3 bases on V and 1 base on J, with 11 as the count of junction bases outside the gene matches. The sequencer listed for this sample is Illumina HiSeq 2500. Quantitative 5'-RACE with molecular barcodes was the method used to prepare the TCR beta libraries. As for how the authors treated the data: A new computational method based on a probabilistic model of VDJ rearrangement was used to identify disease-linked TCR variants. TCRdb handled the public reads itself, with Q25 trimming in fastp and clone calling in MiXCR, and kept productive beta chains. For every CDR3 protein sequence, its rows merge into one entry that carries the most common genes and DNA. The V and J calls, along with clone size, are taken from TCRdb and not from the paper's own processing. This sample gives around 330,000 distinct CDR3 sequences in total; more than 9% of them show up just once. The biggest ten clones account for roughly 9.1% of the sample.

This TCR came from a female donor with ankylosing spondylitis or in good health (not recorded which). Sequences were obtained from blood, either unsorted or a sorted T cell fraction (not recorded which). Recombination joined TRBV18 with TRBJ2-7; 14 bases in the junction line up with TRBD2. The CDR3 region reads CASSPRTSGRLKGSYEQYF. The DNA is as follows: TGTGCCAGCTCACCTCGGACTAGCGGGAGGTTAAAGGGGTCCTACGAGCAGTACTTC.